This TCR beta chain stems from a study of Ad26.COV2.S vaccination and SARS-CoV-2 variants. Turning to the study itself: Ad26.COV2.S shots went into the muscle once or twice, 56 days apart. Regarding the study as a whole: Reports say spike-specific CD8+ and CD4+ T cell responses covered substantial breadth after vaccination.

Treatment defined: 19 received Ad26.COV2.S at low or high dose, single or two shots; several received placebo; per-sample allocation not given. The investigators took samples on day 63 after the first vaccine or placebo injection. CDR1 is SGDLS, CDR2 YYNGEE, per germline. The CDR3 spans 14 residues. V shed 5 bases and J shed 3 bases, with 14 bases lying between them. Clones were sequenced by immunoSEQ multiplex PCR, and TCRdb holds only the in-frame ones, with some missing. This table has about 350,000 clones, around 90% appearing once. To note about this clone: Its cognate antigen is unknown.

The chain couples TRBV9 to TRBJ1-1; D unresolved. The specimen comprised peripheral blood, sampled in a trial of Ad26.COV2.S vaccine versus placebo. The TCR was taken from a person between 18 and 59 years old who received the Ad26.COV2.S COVID-19 vaccine or a placebo. CDR3 sequence (DNA): TGTGCCAGCAGTCGAATGGGTACGGACACTGAAGCTTTCTTT. It codes for CASSRMGTDTEAFF. Full variable domain (rest looked up from reference TRBV9 and TRBJ1-1): DSGVTQTPKHLITATGQRVTLRCSPRSGDLSVYWYQQSLDQGLQFLIQYYNGEERAKGNILERFSAQQFPDLHSELNLSSLELGDSALYFCASSRMGTDTEAFFGQGTRLTVV.